Sequencing of this T cell receptor (beta chain) was carried out in a study of T cells in Graves' hyperthyroidism and ophthalmopathy. This CDR3 region has 15 residues. Per germline, CDR1 SGHNT and CDR2 YYREEE (reference sequence). V shed 3 bases and J 3 bases; nucleotides not matched to a gene: 6. Using RNA transcripts as the source, TCR beta CDR3 regions were amplified. TCR CDR3 underwent first-round RT-PCR with the HTBI primer set. TCRdb reanalysed the multiplex PCR reads using MiXCR and keeps one entry per CDR3 protein. Here the sample spans hundreds of thousands of distinct CDR3 sequences, roughly a quarter being singletons. In this sample, this clonotype turned up many times.

The chain couples TRBV5-4 to TRBJ1-1, with TRBD1 matching 9 bases. Sequencing was carried out using blood. The source of this sequence is a middle-aged woman with Graves' ophthalmopathy. CDR3 coding DNA: TGTGCCAGCAGCTCAACCGGGACAGGGTACACTGAAGCTTTCTTT. As protein: CASSSTGTGYTEAFF. Using reference TRBV5-4 and TRBJ1-1 for the parts outside the CDR3, the full variable domain is ETGVTQSPTHLIKTRGQQVTLRCSSQSGHNTVSWYQQALGQGPQFIFQYYREEENGRGNFPPRFSGLQFPNYSSELNVNALELDDSALYLCASSSTGTGYTEAFFGQGTRLTVV.